The rows below give T cell receptor beta chains drawn from one sample of a study of blood T cell repertoires in COVID-19. Method: immunoSEQ multiplex PCR; TCRdb's copy keeps in-frame clones and lacks some. The sample has about 140,000 clones, approximately 84% seen once; the top ten hold 5% to 6%. Material for sequencing was PBMCs or T cells enriched from blood (not recorded which). The source of these receptors is a middle-aged man with acute COVID-19. The CDR3 runs from the conserved cysteine through the conserved F or W. A D gene is named only where the DNA matches it firmly. Clone size is not always given. Where it is, it says once, few, many or a class for expanded clones.

TRBV19	TRBJ2-5	.	TRBD1	CASSGTGGGGAQYF	TGTGCCAGTAGTGGGACAGGAGGCGGCGGGGCCCAGTACTTC
TRBV2	TRBJ2-1	.	.	CASTPAVHSYNEQFF	TGTGCCAGCACGCCGGCGGTTCACTCCTACAATGAGCAGTTCTTC
TRBV5-4	TRBJ2-7	.	.	CANRWSLGRESYEQYF	TGTGCCAACAGATGGAGTCTCGGTAGAGAGTCCTACGAGCAGTACTTC
TRBV18	TRBJ1-5	once	.	CASSPRVDQPQHF	TGTGCCAGCTCACCCAGGGTTGACCAGCCCCAGCATTTT
TRBV24-1	TRBJ1-5	.	.	CAAPSNDRLYSNQPQHF	TGTGCCGCACCAAGCAACGACAGACTTTATAGCAATCAGCCCCAGCATTTT
TRBV10-1	TRBJ2-2	.	TRBD1	CASSESSGGNTGELFF	TGCGCCAGCAGTGAGTCGTCAGGGGGAAACACCGGGGAGCTGTTTTTT
TRBV19	TRBJ2-5	.	.	CASSNRGREAQYF	TGTGCCAGTTCTAACAGGGGGCGGGAGGCCCAGTACTTC
TRBV28	TRBJ2-7	.	TRBD1	CASSYIQGGKSEQYF	TGTGCCAGCAGCTATATACAGGGGGGTAAGTCCGAGCAGTACTTC
TRBV28	TRBJ1-2	.	.	CASSPPIGSETF	TGTGCCAGCAGCCCCCCGATTGGCAGCGAAACCTTC
TRBV30	TRBJ2-2	.	.	CAWKLGGGELFF	TGTGCCTGGAAGCTCGGGGGCGGGGAGCTGTTTTTT
TRBV28	TRBJ1-4	once	TRBD1	CASRRTGVNEKLFF	TGTGCCAGCAGACGGACAGGGGTTAATGAAAAACTGTTTTTT
TRBV3-1/TRBV3-2	TRBJ2-2	few	TRBD2	CASSQGSLAGVSGELFF	TGTGCCAGCAGCCAAGGGTCTCTAGCGGGAGTCTCTGGGGAGCTGTTTTTT
TRBV2	TRBJ1-1	.	TRBD1	CASSDGQGAGSYEELEAFF	TGTGCCAGCAGTGACGGACAGGGGGCGGGATCATACGAGGAACTTGAAGCTTTCTTT
TRBV4-3	TRBJ2-7	.	.	CASSQDGEGDEQYF	TGCGCCAGCAGCCAAGATGGAGAAGGGGACGAGCAGTACTTC
TRBV19	TRBJ1-5	.	.	CASSAGGRQPQHF	TGTGCCAGTAGTGCCGGGGGACGGCAGCCCCAGCATTTT
TRBV4-1	TRBJ2-1	.	TRBD1	CASSQGPGTGEPRYNEQFF	TGCGCCAGCAGCCAGGGTCCCGGGACAGGGGAACCGCGATACAATGAGCAGTTCTTC
TRBV5-1	TRBJ1-1	.	.	CASSLATNLNTEAFF	TGCGCCAGCAGCTTGGCCACAAACCTGAACACTGAAGCTTTCTTT
TRBV5-5	TRBJ1-5	once	.	CASSLGPSVGNQPQHF	TGTGCCAGCAGCTTGGGGCCCTCAGTGGGCAATCAGCCCCAGCATTTT
TRBV4-1	TRBJ2-7	.	.	CASSLGRLDSEANYEQYF	TGCGCCAGCAGCCTCGGCCGACTAGACTCAGAAGCTAACTACGAGCAGTACTTC
TRBV7-2	TRBJ1-3	.	.	CASSLGGSFSGNTIYF	TGTGCCAGCAGCTTAGGCGGCAGCTTCTCTGGAAACACCATATATTTT
TRBV9	TRBJ1-5	.	.	CASGLGGYNQPQHF	TGTGCCAGTGGGTTGGGGGGGTACAATCAGCCCCAGCATTTT
TRBV28	TRBJ1-1	.	.	CASSQNRVAEAFF	TGTGCCAGCAGCCAGAACAGGGTCGCTGAAGCTTTCTTT
TRBV13	TRBJ2-7	few	.	CASSSTGSSYEQYF	TGTGCCAGCAGCTCAACGGGGTCCTCCTACGAGCAGTACTTC
TRBV7-9	TRBJ1-1	.	.	CASSFGTSSTEAFF	TGTGCCAGCAGCTTTGGGACATCCAGCACTGAAGCTTTCTTT
TRBV6-5	TRBJ1-6	.	.	CASSYYLENSPLHF	TGTGCCAGCAGTTACTATCTGGAGAATTCACCCCTCCACTTT
TRBV27	TRBJ2-1	.	.	CASSPRRGADNEQFF	TGTGCCAGCAGTCCCCGCCGCGGGGCTGACAATGAGCAGTTCTTC
TRBV11-2	TRBJ1-6	.	.	CASSQQDRSPLHF	TGTGCCAGCAGCCAACAGGATAGATCACCCCTCCACTTT
TRBV19	TRBJ1-5	.	TRBD1	CAGGQGLLSNQPQHF	TGTGCCGGAGGACAGGGTCTTTTGAGCAATCAGCCCCAGCATTTT
TRBV28	TRBJ2-2	.	.	CASSLSGSGTGELFF	TGTGCCAGCAGTTTGTCCGGGAGCGGCACCGGGGAGCTGTTTTTT
TRBV7-9	TRBJ2-3	.	.	CASSLARASSTDTQYF	TGTGCCAGCAGCTTAGCGAGGGCTTCTAGCACAGATACGCAGTATTTT
TRBV18	TRBJ2-7	.	TRBD1	CASSPHRDSFYEQYF	TGTGCCAGCTCACCCCACCGGGACAGTTTTTACGAGCAGTACTTC
TRBV7-8	TRBJ2-1	.	.	CASSTTRRNEQFF	TGTGCCAGCAGCACGACTCGTAGGAATGAGCAGTTCTTC
TRBV28	TRBJ1-5	.	.	CASSSAGGNYQPQHF	TGTGCCAGCAGTTCCGCGGGGGGCAACTATCAGCCCCAGCATTTT
TRBV7-6	TRBJ1-6	.	.	CASSPGSSPLHF	TGTGCCAGCAGCCCCGGTAGTTCACCCCTCCACTTT
TRBV30	TRBJ2-1	once	.	CAWNPRDNEQFF	TGTGCCTGGAACCCCAGGGACAATGAGCAGTTCTTC
TRBV2	TRBJ2-1	.	TRBD2	CASSFDYSGGARWMASYNEQFF	TGTGCCAGCTCATTCGATTATAGCGGGGGGGCCCGGTGGATGGCGTCCTACAATGAGCAGTTCTTC
TRBV5-1	TRBJ2-1	.	TRBD1	CASSFRDSSYNEQFF	TGCGCCAGCAGCTTCCGGGACAGCTCCTACAATGAGCAGTTCTTC
TRBV18	TRBJ1-2	.	.	CASSEDSNYGYTF	TGTGCCAGCTCAGAAGACAGCAACTATGGCTACACCTTC
TRBV7-2	TRBJ2-3	.	.	CASSPGPNTDTQYF	TGTGCCAGCAGCCCAGGGCCGAACACAGATACGCAGTATTTT
TRBV10-3	TRBJ2-1	.	TRBD1	CAISDRVGTDNEQFF	TGTGCCATCAGTGATCGTGTCGGGACAGACAATGAGCAGTTCTTC
TRBV4-1	TRBJ1-3	.	.	CASSQNGHSGNTIYF	TGCGCCAGCAGCCAGAACGGTCACTCTGGAAACACCATATATTTT
TRBV14	TRBJ2-2	.	.	CASSHLFTGIAGELFF	TGTGCCAGCAGCCATCTGTTTACAGGGATCGCCGGGGAGCTGTTTTTT
TRBV30	TRBJ1-2	.	TRBD1	CAWLRQGPGYTF	TGTGCCTGGCTCCGACAGGGCCCTGGCTACACCTTC
TRBV7-2	TRBJ1-5	.	.	CASSLSAGNQPQHF	TGTGCCAGCAGCTTATCCGCAGGAAATCAGCCCCAGCATTTT
TRBV9	TRBJ2-3	once	TRBD1	CASSVTGTGYSDTQYF	TGTGCCAGCAGCGTAACTGGGACAGGGTATTCAGATACGCAGTATTTT
TRBV11-2	TRBJ2-2	.	.	CASSSPRRGRTGELFF	TGTGCCAGCAGCTCCCCTCGCAGGGGCCGTACCGGGGAGCTGTTTTTT
TRBV19	TRBJ2-1	once	TRBD2	CASSWDSGALNEQFF	TGTGCCAGTAGTTGGGATAGCGGGGCCCTCAATGAGCAGTTCTTC
TRBV7-9	TRBJ1-1	.	.	CASSLDWAEAFF	TGTGCCAGCAGCTTAGATTGGGCAGAAGCTTTCTTT
TRBV9	TRBJ2-7	.	.	CASSVEPGEGEQYF	TGTGCCAGCAGCGTAGAACCTGGAGAAGGTGAGCAGTACTTC
TRBV27	TRBJ2-6	.	.	CASSLRGANVLTF	TGTGCCAGCAGTTTGCGTGGGGCCAACGTCCTGACTTTC
TRBV5-1	TRBJ2-1	few	.	CASSLAGGNEQFF	TGCGCCAGCTCCCTGGCGGGTGGCAATGAGCAGTTCTTC